This TCR beta chain was documented in a study of blood T cell repertoires in COVID-19. How the authors handled the data: Amplifying reference gene primers gave estimates of nucleated cell counts. Data came from immunoSEQ multiplex PCR; TCRdb stores just in-frame clones and leaves some out. V, J and clone size derive from that table, while D and trimming were established from the DNA sequence. The sample holds some 370,000 clones, around 90% seen once. The CDR3 has 16 amino acids. Trimming removed 0 bases from V and 8 bases from J; junction bases left unmatched: 8. Germline CDR1 and CDR2: LGHDT and YNNKEL (reference sequence).

The TCR sequence derives from a man aged 40-49 years with acute or convalescent COVID-19. The sequencing input was peripheral blood. V usage is TRBV3-1 (or the pseudogene TRBV3-2) and J usage is TRBJ1-4; 8 nucleotides match TRBD1. CDR3 nucleotides: TGTGCCAGCAGCCAAGAAATAGGACAGGGATACGAAAAACTGTTTTTT. Its translation is CASSQEIGQGYEKLFF.